This TCR beta chain was profiled in a study of T cell responses to AZD1222 COVID-19 vaccine. The V end was cut by 0 bases, the J end by 7 bases, with 9 bases between. Germline V CDR1 and CDR2: SEHNR, FQNEAQ (reference sequence). The CDR3 is 13 residues long. To note about this clone: No antigen is known for it.

Study-level points and caveats: Spike was spanned by vaccine-associated CD4 TCRs, which were dominant at 160-218 and 743-854.

Libraries were prepared by immunoSEQ multiplex PCR; TCRdb keeps only in-frame clonotypes and omits some of them. Among some 140,000 clones listed, around nine tenths were seen once. Sequences were derived from peripheral blood, sampled on day 0 of AZD1222 vaccination. The origin of this receptor is an adult in good health. This sequence joins TRBV7-9 and TRBJ1-2, with D possibly matching TRBD1 (5 bases). CDR3 sequence: CASSLAGDGGYTF. The CDR3 bases are TGTGCCAGCAGCTTAGCGGGGGACGGTGGCTACACCTTC.